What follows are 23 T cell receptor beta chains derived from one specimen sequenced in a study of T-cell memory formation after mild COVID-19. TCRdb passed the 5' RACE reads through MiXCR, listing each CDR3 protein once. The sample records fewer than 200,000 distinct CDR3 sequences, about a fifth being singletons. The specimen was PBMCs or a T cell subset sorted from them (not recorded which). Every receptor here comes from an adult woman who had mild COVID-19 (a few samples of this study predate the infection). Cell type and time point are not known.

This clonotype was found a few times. The CDR3 DNA sequence: TGTGCCAGCAGTCACCCGGGACAGGGGAGATACGAGCAGTACTTC. Its translation: CASSHPGQGRYEQYF. The chain is built from TRBV7-2 and TRBJ2-7; 10 positions match TRBD1. V dropped 6 bases and J dropped 4; count of bases not matched to a gene: 9. Germline V gene lookup returns CDR1 SGHTA and CDR2 FQGNSA. CDR3 length: 15 residues.

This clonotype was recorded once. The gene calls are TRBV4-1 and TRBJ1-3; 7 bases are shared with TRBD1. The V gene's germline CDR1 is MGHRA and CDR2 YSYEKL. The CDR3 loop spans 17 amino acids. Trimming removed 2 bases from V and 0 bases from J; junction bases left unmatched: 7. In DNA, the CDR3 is TGCGCCAGCAGCCAATGGGTCCGGGACAGCTCTGGAAACACCATATATTTT. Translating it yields CASSQWVRDSSGNTIYF.

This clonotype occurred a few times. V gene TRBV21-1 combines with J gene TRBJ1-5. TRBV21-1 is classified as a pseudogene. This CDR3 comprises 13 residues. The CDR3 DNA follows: TGTGCCAGCAGAGGCAGAGAGAATCAGCCCCAGCATTTT. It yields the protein CASRGRENQPQHF.

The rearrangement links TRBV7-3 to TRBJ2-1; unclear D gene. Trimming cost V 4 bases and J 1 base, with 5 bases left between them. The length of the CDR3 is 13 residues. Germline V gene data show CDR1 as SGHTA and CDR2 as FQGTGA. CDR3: CASSSTSYNEQFF. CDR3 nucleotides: TGTGCCAGCAGCTCGACTTCCTACAATGAGCAGTTCTTC. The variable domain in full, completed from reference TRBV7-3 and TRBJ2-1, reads GAGVSQTPSNKVTEKGKYVELRCDPISGHTALYWYRQSLGQGPEFLIYFQGTGAADDSGLPNDRFFAVRPEGSVSTLKIQRTERGDSAVYLCASSSTSYNEQFFGPGTRLTVL.

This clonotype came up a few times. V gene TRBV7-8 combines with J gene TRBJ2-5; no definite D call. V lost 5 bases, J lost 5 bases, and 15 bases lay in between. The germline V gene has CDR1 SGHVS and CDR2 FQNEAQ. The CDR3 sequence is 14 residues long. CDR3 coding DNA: TGTGCCAGCAGCACCCGTCACGGTGCGGAGACCCAGTACTTC. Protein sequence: CASSTRHGAETQYF.

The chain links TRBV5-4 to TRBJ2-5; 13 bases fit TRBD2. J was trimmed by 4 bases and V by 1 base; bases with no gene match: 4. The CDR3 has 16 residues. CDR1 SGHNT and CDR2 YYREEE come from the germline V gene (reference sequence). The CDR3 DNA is TGTGCCAGCAGCTTGACCGGACTAGCGGGAGTAGAGACCCAGTACTTC. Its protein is CASSLTGLAGVETQYF.

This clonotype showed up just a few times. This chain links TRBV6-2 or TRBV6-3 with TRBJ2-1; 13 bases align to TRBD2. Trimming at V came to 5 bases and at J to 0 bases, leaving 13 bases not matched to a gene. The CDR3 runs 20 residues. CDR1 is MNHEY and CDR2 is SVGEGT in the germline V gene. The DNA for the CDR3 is TGTGCCAGCAGTCAGGGACTAGCGGGGTGGGGGTCCTCCTCCTACAATGAGCAGTTCTTC. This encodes CASSQGLAGWGSSSYNEQFF.

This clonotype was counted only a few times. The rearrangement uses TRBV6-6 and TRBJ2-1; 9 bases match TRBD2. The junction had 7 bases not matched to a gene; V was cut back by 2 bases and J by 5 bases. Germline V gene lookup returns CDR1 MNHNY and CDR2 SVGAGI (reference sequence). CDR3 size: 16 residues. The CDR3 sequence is CASSYPGLAVNNEQFF. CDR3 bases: TGTGCCAGCAGTTACCCGGGACTAGCTGTGAACAATGAGCAGTTCTTC.

CDR3 nucleotide sequence: TGCAGTGCTCAGGCAGGATCCTCCCGGGTATGGCACACAGATACGCAGTATTTT. Amino acids: CSAQAGSSRVWHTDTQYF. The chain employs TRBV20-1 and TRBJ2-3, with no clear D. The CDR3 has 18 residues. The germline V gene has CDR1 DFQATT and CDR2 SNEGSKA (reference sequence). Trimming removed 5 bases from V and 2 bases from J, with 26 bases in between.

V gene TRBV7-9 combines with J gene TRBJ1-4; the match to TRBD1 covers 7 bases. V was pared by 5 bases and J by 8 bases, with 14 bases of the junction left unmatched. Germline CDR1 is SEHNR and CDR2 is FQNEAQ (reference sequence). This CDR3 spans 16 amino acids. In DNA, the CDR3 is TGTGCCAGCAGCCAACAGACACAGGGGATGGAAGAAAAACTGTTTTTT. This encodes CASSQQTQGMEEKLFF.

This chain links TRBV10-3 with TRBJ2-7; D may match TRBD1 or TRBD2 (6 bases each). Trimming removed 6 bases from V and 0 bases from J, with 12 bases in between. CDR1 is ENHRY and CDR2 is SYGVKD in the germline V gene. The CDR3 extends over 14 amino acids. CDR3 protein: CAIREGHNSYEQYF. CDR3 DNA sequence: TGTGCCATCAGGGAGGGACATAACTCCTACGAGCAGTACTTC.

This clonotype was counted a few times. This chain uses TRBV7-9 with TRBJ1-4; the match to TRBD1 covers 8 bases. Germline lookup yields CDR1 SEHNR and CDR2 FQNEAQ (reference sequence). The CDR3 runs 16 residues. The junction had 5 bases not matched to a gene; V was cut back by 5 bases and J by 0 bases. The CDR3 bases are TGTGCCAGCAGCCTGGGGACAGGCACAACTAATGAAAAACTGTTTTTT. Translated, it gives CASSLGTGTTNEKLFF.

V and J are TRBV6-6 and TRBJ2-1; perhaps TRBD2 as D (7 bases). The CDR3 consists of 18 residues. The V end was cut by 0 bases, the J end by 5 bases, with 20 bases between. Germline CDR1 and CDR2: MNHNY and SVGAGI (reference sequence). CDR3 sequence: CASSYSYRGGAVDNEQFF. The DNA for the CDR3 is TGTGCCAGCAGTTACTCCTACAGAGGGGGGGCTGTTGACAATGAGCAGTTCTTC.

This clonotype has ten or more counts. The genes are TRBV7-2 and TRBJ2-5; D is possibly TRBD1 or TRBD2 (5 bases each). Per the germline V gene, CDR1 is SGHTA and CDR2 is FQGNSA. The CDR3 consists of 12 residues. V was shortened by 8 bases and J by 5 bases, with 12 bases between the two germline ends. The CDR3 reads CASGGVEETQYF. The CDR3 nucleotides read TGTGCCAGCGGGGGTGTGGAGGAGACCCAGTACTTC.

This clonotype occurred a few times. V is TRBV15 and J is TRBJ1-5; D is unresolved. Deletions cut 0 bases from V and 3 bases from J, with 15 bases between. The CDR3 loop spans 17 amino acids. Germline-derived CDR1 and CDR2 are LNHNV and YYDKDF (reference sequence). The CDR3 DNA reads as TGTGCCACCAGCAGAGACCCGCCATGGCAGAACAATCAGCCCCAGCATTTT. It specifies CATSRDPPWQNNQPQHF. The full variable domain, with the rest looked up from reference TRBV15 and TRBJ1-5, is DAMVIQNPRYQVTQFGKPVTLSCSQTLNHNVMYWYQQKSSQAPKLLFHYYDKDFNNEADTPDNFQSRRPNTSFCFLDIRSPGLGDTAMYLCATSRDPPWQNNQPQHFGDGTRLSIL.

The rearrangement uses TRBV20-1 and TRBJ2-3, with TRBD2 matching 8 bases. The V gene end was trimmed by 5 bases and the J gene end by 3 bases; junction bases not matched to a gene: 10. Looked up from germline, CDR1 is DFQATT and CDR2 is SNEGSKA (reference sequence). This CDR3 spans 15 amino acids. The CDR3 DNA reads TGCAGTGCTTCTGAGGGCGGGAGGAGGACAGATACGCAGTATTTT. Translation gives CSASEGGRRTDTQYF.

In nucleotides, the CDR3 is TGTGCCAGTAGTATGAAGGGACACCTGGAAGCTTTCTTT. This encodes CASSMKGHLEAFF. This chain links TRBV19 with TRBJ1-1; TRBD1 is a possible D gene (6 bases). The CDR3 length is 13 residues. The V and J ends lost 3 bases and 8 bases respectively, with 13 bases between them. The germline V gene encodes CDR1 LNHDA and CDR2 SQIVND (reference sequence).

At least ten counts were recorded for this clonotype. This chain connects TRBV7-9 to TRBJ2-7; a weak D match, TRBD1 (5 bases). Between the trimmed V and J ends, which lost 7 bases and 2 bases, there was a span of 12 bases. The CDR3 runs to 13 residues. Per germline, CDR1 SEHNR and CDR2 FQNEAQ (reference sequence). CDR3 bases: TGTGCCAGCAATGAGCAGGGAACCTACGAGCAGTACTTC. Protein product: CASNEQGTYEQYF.

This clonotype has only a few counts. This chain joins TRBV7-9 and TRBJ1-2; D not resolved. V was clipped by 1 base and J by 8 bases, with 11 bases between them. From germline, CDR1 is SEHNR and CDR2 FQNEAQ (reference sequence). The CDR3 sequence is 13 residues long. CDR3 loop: CASSLGAYEGYTF. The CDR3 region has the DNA TGTGCCAGCAGCTTAGGTGCCTACGAGGGCTACACCTTC.

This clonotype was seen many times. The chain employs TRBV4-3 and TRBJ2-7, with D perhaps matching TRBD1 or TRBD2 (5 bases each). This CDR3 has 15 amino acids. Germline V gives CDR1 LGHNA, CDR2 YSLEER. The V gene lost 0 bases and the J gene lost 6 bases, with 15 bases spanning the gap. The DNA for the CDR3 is TGCGCCAGCAGCCAAGAAGGGGCTCAGGCGGGCGAGCAGTACTTC. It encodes CASSQEGAQAGEQYF.

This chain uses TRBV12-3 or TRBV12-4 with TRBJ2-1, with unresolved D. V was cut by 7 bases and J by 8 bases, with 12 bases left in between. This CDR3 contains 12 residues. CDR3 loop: CASTLNWDEQFF. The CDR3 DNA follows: TGTGCCAGCACCCTCAATTGGGATGAGCAGTTCTTC.

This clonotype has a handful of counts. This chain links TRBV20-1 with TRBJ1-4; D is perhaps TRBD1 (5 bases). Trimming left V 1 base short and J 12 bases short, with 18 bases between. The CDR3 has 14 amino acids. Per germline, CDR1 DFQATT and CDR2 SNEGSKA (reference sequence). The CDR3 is CSARVALLRGELFF. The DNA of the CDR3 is TGCAGTGCTAGAGTGGCACTCTTGCGAGGGGAACTGTTTTTT.

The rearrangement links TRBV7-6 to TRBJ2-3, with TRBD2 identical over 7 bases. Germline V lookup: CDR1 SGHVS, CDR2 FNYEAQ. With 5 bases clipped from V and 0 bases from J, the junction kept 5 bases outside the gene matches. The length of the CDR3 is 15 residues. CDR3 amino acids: CASSENSGSTDTQYF. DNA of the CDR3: TGTGCCAGCAGCGAAAATAGCGGGAGCACAGATACGCAGTATTTT.